This TCR beta chain was captured by sequencing in a study of PD-L1 blockade in urothelial cancer. PCRs each included synthetic TCR analog templates spiked in. Some clones are missing from TCRdb's copy, which holds only in-frame ones; the method was immunoSEQ multiplex PCR. The sample lists 120,000 or so clones; 86% were seen once. Germline V gene sequence: CDR1 SEHNR, CDR2 FQNEAQ (reference sequence). The CDR3 runs 17 residues. With 4 bases clipped from V and 0 bases from J, the junction kept 6 bases outside the gene matches. Specified time point: peripheral blood 6 weeks after treatment start. Per-patient samples, pretreatment and on-treatment, numbered 1 to 8.

This chain connects TRBV7-9 to TRBJ2-4; TRBD1 matches at 10 bases. This specimen was PBMCs, taken around atezolizumab (anti-PD-L1) treatment. This TCR was sampled from a man in his forties or fifties with urothelial cancer. Written as DNA, the CDR3 is TGTGCCAGCAGCTCCGACAGGGGGCACGTAGCCAAAAACATTCAGTACTTC. This sequence encodes CASSSDRGHVAKNIQYF.